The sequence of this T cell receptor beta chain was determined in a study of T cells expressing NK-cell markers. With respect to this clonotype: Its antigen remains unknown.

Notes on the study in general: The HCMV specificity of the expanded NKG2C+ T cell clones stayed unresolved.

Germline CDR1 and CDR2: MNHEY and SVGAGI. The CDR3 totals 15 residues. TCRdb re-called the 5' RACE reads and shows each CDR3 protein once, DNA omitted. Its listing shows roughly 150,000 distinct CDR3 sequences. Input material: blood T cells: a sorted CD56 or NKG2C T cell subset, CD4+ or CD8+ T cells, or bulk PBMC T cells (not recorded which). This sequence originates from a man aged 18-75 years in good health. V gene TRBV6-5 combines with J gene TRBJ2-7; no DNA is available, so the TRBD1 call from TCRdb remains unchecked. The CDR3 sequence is CASSYERDGPYEQYF.